This TCR beta chain was recovered during a study of response to subunit inactivated influenza vaccine. MiXCR was run by TCRdb on the RT-PCR reads, yielding one entry per CDR3 protein. Of a few hundred thousand distinct CDR3 sequences listed, roughly 10% are singletons. This clonotype was found many times. These data were also reused for a study on T cells expressing NK-cell markers. From that report: The authors generated TCR beta cDNA through 5'RACE template switching with UMIs.

The sequenced sample was PBMCs from blood, obtained on the day of vaccination. The receptor was isolated from a man in his forties or fifties who received an inactivated influenza vaccine.

CDR3 DNA: TGCAGTGCTAGAGATATCAGGACTCGCCCCTACGAGCAGTACTTC. Translation: CSARDIRTRPYEQYF. This chain uses TRBV20-1 with TRBJ2-7; TRBD2 is a possible D gene (5 bases). This CDR3 spans 15 amino acids. Looked up from germline, CDR1 is DFQATT and CDR2 is SNEGSKA (reference sequence). The V and J ends lost 0 bases and 2 bases respectively, with 14 bases between them.